This entry concerns a single TCR beta chain. Its antigen is still unknown. Base qualities are missing; no much larger clone stands one base away. CD8 naive samples consisted of CD45RO-negative cells that were positively selected for CCR7, yielding a CD45RA+CCR7+ population without TemRA cells. The donors were healthy, HIV-negative adults with no recently reported acute infections or vaccinations. Every donor was a Caucasian adult living in Nashville, Tennessee, USA. Blood was collected by leukapheresis, and PBMCs were isolated by Ficoll-Histopaque density gradient centrifugation and then cryopreserved in liquid nitrogen vapor phase. Analytical flow cytometry was used to check the purity and quantity of every magnetically sorted T cell population. Each sorted fraction had its genomic DNA isolated and then quantified by UV absorbance on a Nanodrop 2000c. The data originate from a study of shared clonotypes between healthy human individuals (dated by TCRdb to about 2020). A note on the overall study: A couple of women and a few men aged 18 to 49 years were included in the cohort. Per donor, three plates each were used for CD4 naive and CD4 memory, two for CD8 naive, and one for CD8 memory. Blood TCR repertoires of a handful of healthy adults were deeply sequenced to estimate repertoire size and the extent of clonotype sharing between individuals. To increase sequencing depth and limit assay-specific biases, TCR repertoire library preparation and sequencing were carried out by different laboratories using diverse techniques. Each donor's leukapheresis produced roughly between roughly 0.85 and 9.5 billion PBMCs. Points the paper makes about the study in general: Only blood was sampled, and tissue TCR repertoires likely differ from those in blood. Because the study included a small number of donors, the genetic and exposure-history diversity represented was limited. Compared with non-shared clonotypes, clonotypes shared by all four sorted-subset donors had higher generation probabilities. Naive subsets generally had larger estimated clonotype richness than memory subsets did. Across a handful of donors, about 5.2% of naive CD4, approximately 4% of naive CD8, about 2.3% of memory CD4, and under 0.45% of memory CD8 clonotypes were shared. Pairwise subsampling led to the expectation that sequencing depth would affect the degree of clonotype sharing among donors. Incomplete sequencing was indicated by rarefaction of sorted-subset datasets, despite the large sequencing depth.

TCR CDR3 regions were amplified from genomic DNA by multiplex PCR using the deep immunoSEQ assay. Extracted genomic DNA from each cell subset was distributed evenly across all wells of several immunoSEQ 96-well plates, and each plate was treated as a replicate. For sorted subsets, approximately 190 ng genomic DNA, equal to about 30,000 T cell genomes, was loaded into each replicate PCR. The purified libraries were quantified using a Qubit 3.0 fluorometer, sized with a Bioanalyzer 2100, and then quantified again using the KAPA Library Quantification kit. A separate single-read 150-cycle Illumina NextSeq 550 flow cell was used to sequence each immunoSEQ 96-well plate. Per the authors' processing: The immunoSEQ output contained only junctional sequences without quality scores, so filtering could not match that applied to full-length reads. Sequences were annotated with PyIR, a Python wrapper for IgBLAST v1.9, and V/J genes and CDR3 were assigned using IMGT germline references. Reads were removed for weak V/J assignments (E-value above 1e-6), missing CDR3, stop codons, out-of-frame junctions, or ambiguous translated residues. A V3J clonotype was defined by an identical inferred V gene, J gene, and CDR3 amino acid sequence. The percentage overlap between two repertoires was calculated by dividing the number of shared unique clonotypes by the size of the smaller repertoire. RTK rarefaction, the Chao1 estimator, and Recon v2.1 estimates of unobserved clonotypes were used to assess repertoire richness. Generation probabilities were computed with OLGA for all TCRbeta clonotypes obtained by the gDNA method from a few donors. In its TCRdb copy, this immuneACCESS table keeps in-frame sequences only and misses some clones. Where compared with another copy, unresolved V genes explain less than half of these, and the others have no known cause. For V, J and clone size, that table is used; D and trimming come from the DNA. The sample data list 600,000 or so clones, and 95% to 98% of these were observed just once. The ten largest clones capture 0.3% of the sample.

V was cut back by 2 bases and J by 6 bases, leaving a gap of 17 bases between them. The CDR1 and CDR2 encoded by the germline V gene are SGHAT and FQNNGV. The cysteine opens and the phenylalanine closes a CDR3 of 16 amino acids. The read is trimmed to its CDR3 DNA, 48 bases read in frame from base 1. The chain was built from TRBV11-2 and TRBJ2-1, and the D gene may be TRBD2, 5 bases matching. Sequencing was carried out using naive CD8+ T cells sorted from blood. According to the study, the label for this sample's cell subset or site signals: CD45RA+CCR7+. This TCR was sampled from a man younger than 40 in good health. The CDR3 reads as follows: CASSLIPLVRANEQFF. The base sequence is TGTGCCAGCAGCTTAATCCCCCTCGTGAGGGCCAATGAGCAGTTCTTC. The full variable domain, completed from the reference TRBV11-2 and TRBJ2-1 proteins outside the CDR3, reads EAGVAQSPRYKIIEKRQSVAFWCNPISGHATLYWYQQILGQGPKLLIQFQNNGVVDDSQLPKDRFSAERLKGVDSTLKIQPAKLEDSAVYLCASSLIPLVRANEQFFGPGTRLTVL.